Below, one T cell receptor (beta chain) is given with its context. What it binds is unknown. With 2 bases removed from V and 10 bases from J, the gap between germline ends came to 15 bases. Germline CDR1 and CDR2: MGHRA and YSYEKL. This CDR3 has 15 amino acids. This sample is part of a study of vaccination and CD4 T cells after COVID-19. Across the whole study: By nasal swab PCR, the convalescent patients were SARS-CoV-2 positive, with under 10 mild cases and one severe. Overlapping spike peptides from SARS-CoV-2, HCoV-NL63, HCoV-OC43 and HCoV-229E served to stimulate the cells. Study outcomes and limitations: Convalescent patients displayed a median around 88% of reactive clones emerging only post-vaccination.

Sequenced with the Oncomine TCR Beta short-read assay was DNA taken from cultured CD4+ T cells. From the PCR reads, TCRdb called clonotypes with MiXCR, one entry per CDR3 protein. The repertoire has about 18,000 distinct CDR3 sequences, about three quarters of them found once; the top ten carry roughly 16%. As to treatment: approximately nine-day PBMC culture with coronavirus spike peptide pools or control peptides (ViraFEST assay). The gene calls are TRBV4-1 and TRBJ1-6, with D perhaps matching TRBD1 (5 bases). This sequence was found in a human donor who had recovered from COVID-19. What was sequenced was CD4+ T cells from blood, cultured in vitro. The CDR3 loop reads CASSQTRDPSSPLHF. The CDR3 DNA reads as TGCGCCAGCAGCCAAACCCGGGACCCTAGCTCACCCCTCCACTTT.